The text below deals with one T cell receptor (beta chain). Its antigen remains unidentified. This CDR3 has 19 amino acids. This sample stems from a study of beta chain features in type 1 diabetes. General study results and limits: Naive, central memory and Treg TCRB repertoires seemed to resemble each other more closely in patients than they did in healthy donors. A moderate, significant TCRB CDR3 shortening appeared in type 1 diabetes across four CD4+ subsets.

Isolated RNA was reverse transcribed in full, so expressed TCRB transcripts were sequenced. Profiled with immunoSEQ multiplex PCR; TCRdb holds only in-frame clones, not every one. The table records roughly 340,000 clones, 10% to 15% of them present only once. The origin of this receptor is a woman aged 18-35 years with type 1 diabetes. The chain joins TRBV21-1 to TRBJ2-6; the table assigns TRBD1, which was not confirmed against the DNA. TRBV21-1 is assigned pseudogene status. Sequencing was done on a sample of naive CD4+ T cells from blood. CDR3 bases: TGTGCCAGCAGCAAAGCCCGCGACAGGGGGCCTGCTGGGGCCAACGTCCTGACTTTC. Amino acid sequence: CASSKARDRGPAGANVLTF.